The present TCR beta chain was sequenced within a study of T cell changes during pregnancy in multiple sclerosis (dated by TCRdb to between 2018 and 2020). About the full investigation: In women with multiple sclerosis, the researchers looked at how the T cell repertoire shifted as pregnancy progressed.

This clone appeared a single time. The clone's antigen remains unknown. No quality values exist for individual bases; no much larger clone is one base distant. Library method: the immunoSEQ multiplex PCR assay. As stored in TCRdb, this immuneACCESS dataset retains in-frame rearrangements with V and J assigned. A fraction of the clones does not appear; measured against another copy, unresolved V genes explain less than half of the discrepancy, and the remainder lacks a known reason. This sample gives 45,000 to 55,000 clones in total; about 90% of them show up just once. Jointly, the top ten make up around 0.6% of the sample. The sequenced sample was CD4+ T cells from peripheral blood mononuclear cells, obtained after pregnancy. The origin of this receptor is a female donor in good health, enrolled as a control in a pregnancy study.

The bases read TGTGCCACCAGCACTGGAGGGGAAAAACTGTTTTTT. Its coded protein is CATSTGGEKLFF. This sequence uses TRBV15 and TRBJ1-4; confidence is insufficient to name the D gene. Reading from cysteine to phenylalanine, the CDR3 counts 12 amino acids. The only DNA kept is the CDR3, 36 bases in frame from the first base. Based on the germline V gene (reference sequence), the CDR1 and CDR2 sequences are LNHNV and YYDKDF. Cut back by 4 bases and 8 bases, the V and J ends lie 8 bases apart.